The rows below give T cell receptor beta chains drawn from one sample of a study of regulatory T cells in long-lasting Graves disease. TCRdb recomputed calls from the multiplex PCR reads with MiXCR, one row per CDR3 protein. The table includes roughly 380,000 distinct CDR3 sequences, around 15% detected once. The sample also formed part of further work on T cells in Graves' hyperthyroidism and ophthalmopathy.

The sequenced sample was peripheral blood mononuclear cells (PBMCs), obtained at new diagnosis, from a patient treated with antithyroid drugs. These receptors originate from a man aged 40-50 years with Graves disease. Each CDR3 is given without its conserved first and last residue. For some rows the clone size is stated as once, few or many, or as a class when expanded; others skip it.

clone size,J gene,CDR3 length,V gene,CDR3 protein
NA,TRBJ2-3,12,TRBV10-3,ATHVGGSTDTQY
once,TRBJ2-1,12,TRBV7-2,ASSPRVSYNEQF
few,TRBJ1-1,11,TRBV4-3,ASSQDGTAEAF
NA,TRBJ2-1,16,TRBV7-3,ASSLRGSAGGGYNEQF
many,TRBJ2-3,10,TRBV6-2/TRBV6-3,ASSYLTDTQY
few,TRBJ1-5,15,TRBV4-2,ASSQDVAGYSNQPQH
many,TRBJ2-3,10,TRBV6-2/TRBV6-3,ASSRRTDTQY
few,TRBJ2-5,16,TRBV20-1,SAYSPSGGAPPQETQY
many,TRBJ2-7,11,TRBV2,ASSRRKRYEQY
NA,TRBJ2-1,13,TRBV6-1,ASRLWGSSYNEQF
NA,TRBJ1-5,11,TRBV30,AWSDRKNQPQH
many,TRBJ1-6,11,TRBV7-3,ASSSDSYSPLH
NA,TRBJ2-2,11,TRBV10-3,AISATSTGELF
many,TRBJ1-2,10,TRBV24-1,ATSDRGYGYT
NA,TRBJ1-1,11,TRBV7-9,AGGNTGIGEAF
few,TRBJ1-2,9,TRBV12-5,ASDVMGGYT
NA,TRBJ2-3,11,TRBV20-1,SARAGGLDTQY
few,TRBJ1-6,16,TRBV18,ASSPLDGRVNFDSPLH
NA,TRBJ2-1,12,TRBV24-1,ATSHGIGYNEQF
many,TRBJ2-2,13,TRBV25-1,ASSEYAGNTGELF
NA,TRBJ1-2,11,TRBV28,ASTPGGFLGYT
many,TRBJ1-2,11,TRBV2,ASRDRGARGYT
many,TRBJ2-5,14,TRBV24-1,ATSEAGTGVGETQY
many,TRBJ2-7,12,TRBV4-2,ASSHGQGSGEQY
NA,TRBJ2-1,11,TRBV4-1,ASSQEVDREQF
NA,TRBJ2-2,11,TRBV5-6,ASSWVATGELF
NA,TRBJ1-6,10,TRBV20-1,SARSPNSPLH
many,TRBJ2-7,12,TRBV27,ASSLYIGGSEQY
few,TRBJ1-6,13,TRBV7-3,ASSQGTGRYSPLH
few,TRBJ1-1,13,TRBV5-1,ASSLEGGVNTEAF
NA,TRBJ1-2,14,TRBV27,ASSWREGSINYGYT
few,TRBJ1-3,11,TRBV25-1,ASSEFGGNTIY
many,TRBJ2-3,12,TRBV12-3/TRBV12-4,ASSPDFRTDTQY
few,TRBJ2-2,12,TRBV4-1,ASNQGQNTGELF
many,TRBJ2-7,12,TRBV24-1,ATSSTGGPYEQY
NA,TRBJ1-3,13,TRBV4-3,ANSQGPHSGNTIY
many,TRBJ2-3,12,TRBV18,ASSPQGATDTQY
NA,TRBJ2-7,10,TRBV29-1,SVEGQGDEQY
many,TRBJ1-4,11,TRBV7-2,ASSLARGEKLF
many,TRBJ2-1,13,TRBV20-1,SAAGRVGSYNEQF
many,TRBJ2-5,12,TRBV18,ASSPFGEQETQY
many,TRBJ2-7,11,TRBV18,ATKGTSSSEQY
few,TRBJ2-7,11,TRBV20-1,SATTGVGYEQY
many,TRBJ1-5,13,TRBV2,ASSEGQGASQPQH
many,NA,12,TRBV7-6,ASSLRGRSETQY